This T cell receptor beta chain was obtained from a study of control samples from healthy donors and cancer patients. V was pared by 5 bases and J by 0 bases, with 8 bases between. Germline V gives CDR1 SGHRS, CDR2 YFSETQ. The CDR3 extends over 14 amino acids. Assay: immunoSEQ multiplex PCR; the TCRdb copy retains only in-frame clones and omits some. The repertoire holds 200,000 or so clones, with about 94% as singletons. This TCR derives from a man in his fifties or sixties in good health. The chain employs TRBV5-1 and TRBJ1-4; D is ambiguous. The sequencing input was blood. This chain's CDR3 is CASSEPATNEKLFF. The CDR3 DNA is TGCGCCAGCAGTGAACCGGCAACTAATGAAAAACTGTTTTTT.